This T cell receptor beta chain was documented in a study of blood T cell repertoires in COVID-19. Across the study: Italy, Spain and the United States were the sources of the convalescent and acute COVID-19 samples. PBMCs, B-cell-depleted T cells, or T cells provided the cDNA or gDNA that made up the material.

As originally analysed: Amplifying reference gene primers gave estimates of nucleated cell counts. Produced via immunoSEQ multiplex PCR; TCRdb's table is partial and in-frame only. V, J and clone size are taken as reported in that table, and D and trimming were inferred from the DNA itself. Among about 100,000 clones listed, approximately 87% were seen once. Trimming at V came to 3 bases and at J to 3 bases, leaving 5 bases not matched to a gene. The CDR3 is 14 amino acids. Per germline, CDR1 SQVTM and CDR2 ANQGSEA. The chain recombines TRBV29-1 with TRBJ2-7, with TRBD2 identical over 10 bases. Material for sequencing was peripheral blood. The receptor was derived from a human donor in a cohort sampled during active COVID-19. The CDR3 DNA sequence: TGCAGCGTTGAGGCTAGCGGGAGTGTCTACGAGCAGTACTTC. Residues: CSVEASGSVYEQYF.